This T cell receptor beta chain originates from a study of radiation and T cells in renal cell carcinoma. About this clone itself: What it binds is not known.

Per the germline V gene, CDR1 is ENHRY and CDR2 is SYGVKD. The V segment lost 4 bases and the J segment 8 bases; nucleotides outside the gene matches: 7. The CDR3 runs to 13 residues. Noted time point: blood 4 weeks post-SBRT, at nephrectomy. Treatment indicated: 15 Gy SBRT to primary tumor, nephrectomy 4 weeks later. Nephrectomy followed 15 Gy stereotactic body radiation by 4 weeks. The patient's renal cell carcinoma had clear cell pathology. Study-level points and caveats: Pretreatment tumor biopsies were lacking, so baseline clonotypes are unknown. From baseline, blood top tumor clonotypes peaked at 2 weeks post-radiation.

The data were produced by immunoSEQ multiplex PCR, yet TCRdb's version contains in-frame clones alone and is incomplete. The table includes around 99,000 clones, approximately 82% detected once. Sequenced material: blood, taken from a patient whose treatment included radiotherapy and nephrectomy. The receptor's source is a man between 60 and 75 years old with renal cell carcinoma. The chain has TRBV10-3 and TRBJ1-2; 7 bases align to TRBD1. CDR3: CAISAPGTDGYTF. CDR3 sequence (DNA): TGTGCCATCAGTGCCCCCGGGACAGACGGCTACACCTTC.